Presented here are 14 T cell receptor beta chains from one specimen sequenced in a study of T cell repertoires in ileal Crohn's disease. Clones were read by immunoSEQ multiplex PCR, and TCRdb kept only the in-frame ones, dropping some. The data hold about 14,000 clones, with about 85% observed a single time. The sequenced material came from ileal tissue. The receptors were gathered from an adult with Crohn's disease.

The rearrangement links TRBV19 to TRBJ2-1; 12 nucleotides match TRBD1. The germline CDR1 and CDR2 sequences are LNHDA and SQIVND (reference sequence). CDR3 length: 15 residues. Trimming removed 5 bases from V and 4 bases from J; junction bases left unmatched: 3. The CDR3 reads CASSGTGGVYNEQFF. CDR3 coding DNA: TGTGCCAGTAGTGGGACAGGGGGCGTATACAATGAGCAGTTCTTC.

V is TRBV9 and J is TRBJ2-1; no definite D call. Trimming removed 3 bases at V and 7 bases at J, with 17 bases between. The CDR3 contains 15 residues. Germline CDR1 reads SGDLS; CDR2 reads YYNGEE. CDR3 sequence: CASSETPSPTNEQFF. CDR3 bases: TGTGCCAGCAGCGAAACTCCTTCCCCCACGAATGAGCAGTTCTTC.

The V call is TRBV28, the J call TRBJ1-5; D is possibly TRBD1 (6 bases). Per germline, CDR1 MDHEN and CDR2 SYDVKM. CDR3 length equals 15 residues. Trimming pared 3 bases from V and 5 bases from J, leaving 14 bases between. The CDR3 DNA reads TGTGCCAGCAGTTTGGGGGCTCAGGTGGATCAGCCCCAGCATTTT. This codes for CASSLGAQVDQPQHF.

CDR3 coding DNA: TGCGCCAGCAGCTTGGGGACAAGCGGGGGCGCACGTAAGGAGCAGTTCTTC. Residues: CASSLGTSGGARKEQFF. The V and J genes are TRBV5-1 and TRBJ2-1; the match to TRBD2 covers 8 bases. The CDR3 spans 17 residues. Trimming at V came to 0 bases and at J to 10 bases, leaving 15 bases not matched to a gene. Germline assignment: CDR1 SGHRS and CDR2 YFSETQ. The variable domain in full, with the rest retrieved from reference TRBV5-1 and TRBJ2-1, is KAGVTQTPRYLIKTRGQQVTLSCSPISGHRSVSWYQQTPGQGLQFLFEYFSETQRNKGNFPGRFSGRQFSNSRSEMNVSTLELGDSALYLCASSLGTSGGARKEQFFGPGTRLTVL.

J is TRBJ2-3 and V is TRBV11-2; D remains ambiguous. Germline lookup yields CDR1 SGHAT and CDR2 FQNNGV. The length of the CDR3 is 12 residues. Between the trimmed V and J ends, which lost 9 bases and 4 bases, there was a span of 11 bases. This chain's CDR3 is CASRSSPDTQYF. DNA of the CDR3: TGTGCCAGTCGGAGCTCCCCAGATACGCAGTATTTT.

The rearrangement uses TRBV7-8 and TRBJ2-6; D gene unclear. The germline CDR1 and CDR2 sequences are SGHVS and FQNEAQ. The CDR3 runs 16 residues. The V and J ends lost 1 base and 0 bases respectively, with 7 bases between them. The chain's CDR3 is CASSLVESSGANVLTF. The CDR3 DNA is TGTGCCAGCAGCTTAGTCGAGAGCTCTGGGGCCAACGTCCTGACTTTC.

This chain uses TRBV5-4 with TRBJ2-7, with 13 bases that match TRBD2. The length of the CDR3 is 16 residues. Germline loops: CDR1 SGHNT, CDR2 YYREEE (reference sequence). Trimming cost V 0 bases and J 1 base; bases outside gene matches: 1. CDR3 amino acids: CASSLGGLAGSYEQYF. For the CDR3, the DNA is TGTGCCAGCAGCTTGGGGGGACTAGCGGGGTCCTACGAGCAGTACTTC.

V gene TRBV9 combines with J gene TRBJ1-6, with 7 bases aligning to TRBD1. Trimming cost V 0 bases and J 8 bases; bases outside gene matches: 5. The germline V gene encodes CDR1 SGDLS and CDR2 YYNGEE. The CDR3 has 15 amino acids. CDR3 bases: TGTGCCAGCAGCGTAGCCCGACAGGGAGATTCACCCCTCCACTTT. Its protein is CASSVARQGDSPLHF.

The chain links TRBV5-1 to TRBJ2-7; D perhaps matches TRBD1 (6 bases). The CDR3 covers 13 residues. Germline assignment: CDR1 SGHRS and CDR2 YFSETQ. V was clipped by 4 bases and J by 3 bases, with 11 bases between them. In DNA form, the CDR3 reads TGCGCCAGCAGCAAGGGACAAGTCTACGAGCAGTACTTC. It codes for CASSKGQVYEQYF.

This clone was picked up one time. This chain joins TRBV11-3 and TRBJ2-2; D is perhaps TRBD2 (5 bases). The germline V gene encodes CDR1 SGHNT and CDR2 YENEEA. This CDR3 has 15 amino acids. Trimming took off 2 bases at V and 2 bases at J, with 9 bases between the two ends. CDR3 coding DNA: TGTGCCAGCAGCTTATCGGGGTACAACACCGGGGAGCTGTTTTTT. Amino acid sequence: CASSLSGYNTGELFF.

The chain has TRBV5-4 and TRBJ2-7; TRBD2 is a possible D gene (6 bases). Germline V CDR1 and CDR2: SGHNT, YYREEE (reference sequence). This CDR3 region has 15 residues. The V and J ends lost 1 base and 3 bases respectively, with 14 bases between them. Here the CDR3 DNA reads TGTGCCAGCAGCTTGCCGAGGGAGGTTAGCTACGAGCAGTACTTC. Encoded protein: CASSLPREVSYEQYF.

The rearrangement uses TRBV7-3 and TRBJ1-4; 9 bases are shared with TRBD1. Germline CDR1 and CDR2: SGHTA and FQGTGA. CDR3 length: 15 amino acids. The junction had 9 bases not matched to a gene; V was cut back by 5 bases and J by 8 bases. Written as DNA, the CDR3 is TGTGCCAGCAGCAACACAGGGGGCGAAGGAGAAAAACTGTTTTTT. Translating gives CASSNTGGEGEKLFF.

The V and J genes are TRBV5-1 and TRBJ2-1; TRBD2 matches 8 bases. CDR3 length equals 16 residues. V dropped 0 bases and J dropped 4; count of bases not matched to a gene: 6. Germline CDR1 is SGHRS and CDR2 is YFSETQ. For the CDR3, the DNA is TGCGCCAGCAGCTTGGGGAGCGGGGGCCTATACAATGAGCAGTTCTTC. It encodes CASSLGSGGLYNEQFF.

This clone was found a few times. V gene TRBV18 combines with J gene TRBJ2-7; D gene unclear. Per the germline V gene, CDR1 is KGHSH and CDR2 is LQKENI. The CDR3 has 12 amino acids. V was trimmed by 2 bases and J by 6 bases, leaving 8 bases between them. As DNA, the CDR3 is TGTGCCAGCTCACCAGGGCCCCCCGAGCAGTACTTC. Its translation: CASSPGPPEQYF.